Below, 18 T cell receptor beta chains from the same sample are listed, as sequenced in a study of identical twins. TCRdb redid the calling of the 5' RACE reads with MiXCR, one entry per CDR3 protein. Of 1.5 million to 2 million distinct CDR3 sequences listed, more than 30% are singletons. Sequenced input: cord blood. These receptors all come from a newborn girl in good health.

The chain joins TRBV20-1 to TRBJ2-5, with a tentative D call TRBD2 (6 bases). Germline assignment: CDR1 DFQATT and CDR2 SNEGSKA (reference sequence). Trimming shortened V by 0 bases and J by 0 bases, and 14 bases separated the two germline ends. This CDR3 is 16 amino acids long. The CDR3 DNA follows: TGCAGTGCTAGAGATACCCGAGGACTATACCAAGAGACCCAGTACTTC. It translates to CSARDTRGLYQETQYF.

This clonotype was seen a handful of times. This chain uses TRBV21-1 with TRBJ2-5; the DNA was not compared with TRBD1, the D call given in the table. TRBV21-1 is listed as a pseudogene. CDR3 length: 16 residues. The CDR3 nucleotides read TGTGCCAGCAGCACCCGACCGGGACAGGGCCAAGAGACCCAGTACTTC. It specifies CASSTRPGQGQETQYF.

This clonotype was counted many times. The gene calls are TRBV6-4 and TRBJ2-1; 9 bases agree with TRBD1. CDR1 is MRHNA, CDR2 SNTAGT, per germline. With V trimmed by 0 bases and J by 11 bases, 8 bases remained unmatched. The CDR3 length is 15 residues. CDR3 DNA: TGTGCCAGCAGTGACTCTTCGACAGGGGGTCGGAAGCAGTTCTTC. This translates into CASSDSSTGGRKQFF.

As regards this clonotype: A much larger clone lies a single base off, so this may be a read error. The rearrangement uses TRBV29-1 and TRBJ2-7; 12 nucleotides agree with TRBD2. Per the germline V gene, CDR1 is SQVTM and CDR2 is ANQGSEA. The CDR3 loop spans 16 amino acids. This CDR3 is CCVALTSGRDSYEQYF. The CDR3 DNA sequence: TGCTGCGTCGCACTGACTAGCGGGAGAGACTCCTACGAGCAGTACTTC.

The rearrangement links TRBV20-1 to TRBJ2-4; D may correspond to TRBD1 or TRBD2 (5 bases each). V lost 6 bases and J lost 7, with 16 bases in between. The V gene's germline CDR1 is DFQATT and CDR2 SNEGSKA (reference sequence). The CDR3 covers 13 residues. The CDR3: CSAWTTWGNIQYF. CDR3 DNA: TGCAGTGCCTGGACCACATGGGGGAACATTCAGTACTTC.

This rearrangement joins TRBV28 to TRBJ2-2; D is tentatively TRBD1 or TRBD2 (5 bases each). CDR3 length: 14 amino acids. V was clipped by 6 bases and J by 3 bases, with 11 bases between them. Germline V gives CDR1 MDHEN, CDR2 SYDVKM. CDR3 loop: CASSSGTHTGELFF. CDR3 in DNA: TGTGCCAGCAGCTCCGGGACGCACACCGGGGAGCTGTTTTTT.

The V and J genes are TRBV20-1 and TRBJ2-4; the D is unclear. The ends were cut back, 4 bases at V and 1 base at J, with 5 bases in the middle. The CDR3 length is 12 residues. Germline loops: CDR1 DFQATT, CDR2 SNEGSKA (reference sequence). The CDR3 region is CSATKAKNIQYF. The CDR3 DNA sequence: TGCAGTGCTACCAAGGCCAAAAACATTCAGTACTTC.

In this sample, this clonotype turned up a few times. The gene calls are TRBV9 and TRBJ2-1; the D gene is possibly TRBD2 (5 bases). V was shortened by 4 bases and J by 3 bases, with 14 bases between the two germline ends. This CDR3 comprises 15 residues. Per the germline V gene, CDR1 is SGDLS and CDR2 is YYNGEE. The CDR3 DNA follows: TGTGCCAGCAGCCGCCGACGGGAAGGCTACAATGAGCAGTTCTTC. This sequence encodes CASSRRREGYNEQFF.

This chain uses TRBV29-1 with TRBJ2-1; weak D call: TRBD2 (5 bases). The CDR3 totals 13 residues. V lost 1 base and J 13 bases, leaving 17 bases between the germline ends. Germline CDR1 SQVTM, CDR2 ANQGSEA. Written as DNA, the CDR3 is TGCAGCGTTGAAGGAGGGTACCAAGAGACCCAGTTCTTC. Protein product: CSVEGGYQETQFF.

This clonotype has a count of ten or more. The chain links TRBV20-1 to TRBJ2-3; D gene uncertain. This CDR3 region has 12 residues. Trimming pared 3 bases from V and 1 base from J, leaving 5 bases between. Per germline, CDR1 DFQATT and CDR2 SNEGSKA (reference sequence). CDR3 sequence (DNA): TGCAGTGCTAGCCTAGGCACAGATACGCAGTATTTT. Its translation is CSASLGTDTQYF.

The rearrangement uses TRBV6-6 and TRBJ1-5; D remains unclear. The CDR3 runs to 16 residues. Germline CDR1 MNHNY, CDR2 SVGAGI (reference sequence). V was trimmed by 0 bases and J by 0 bases, leaving 9 bases between them. CDR3 sequence: CASSYSTGYSNQPQHF. The CDR3 DNA follows: TGTGCCAGCAGTTACTCGACCGGGTATAGCAATCAGCCCCAGCATTTT.

Regarding this clonotype: A read error is likely, as this CDR3 ends without the conserved phenylalanine or tryptophan. V and J are TRBV20-1 and TRBJ2-1, with no clear D. This CDR3 contains 15 residues. Germline V lookup: CDR1 DFQATT, CDR2 SNEGSKA (reference sequence). V dropped 1 base and J dropped 0 bases, with 10 bases sitting between them. In DNA form, the CDR3 reads TGCAGTGCTAGAGGGGGTGTAAGCTCCTACAATGAGCAGTTCGTC. Its protein is CSARGGVSSYNEQFV.

The V call is TRBV14, the J call TRBJ1-6, with D tentatively TRBD1 (5 bases). CDR1 is SGHDN, CDR2 FVKESK, per germline. V was shortened by 5 bases and J by 10 bases, with 18 bases between the two germline ends. The CDR3 contains 15 residues. The CDR3 DNA follows: TGTGCCAGCAGCACCTCACGGGGGACGGGGTCACCCCTCCACTTT. It translates to CASSTSRGTGSPLHF. Full variable domain (remainder filled in from reference TRBV14 and TRBJ1-6): EAGVTQFPSHSVIEKGQTVTLRCDPISGHDNLYWYRRVMGKEIKFLLHFVKESKQDESGMPNNRFLAERTGGTYSTLKVQPAELEDSGVYFCASSTSRGTGSPLHFGNGTRLTVT.

For this clonotype: This sequence may be a read error, since a much larger clone differs from it by one base. DNA for the CDR3: TGTGCCAGCAGGGAACAGGGTAACCATCGCAATGAGCAGTACTTC. As protein: CASREQGNHRNEQYF. The chain joins TRBV7-9 to TRBJ2-5, with a weak D call TRBD1 (6 bases). Germline assignment: CDR1 SEHNR and CDR2 FQNEAQ (reference sequence). There are 15 residues in the CDR3. Trimming took 6 bases from V and 11 from J, leaving 25 bases between them.

V and J are TRBV4-1 and TRBJ2-5, with D unclear. Germline assignment: CDR1 MGHRA and CDR2 YSYEKL. V lost 1 base and J lost 2, with 14 bases in between. The CDR3 consists of 16 residues. As DNA, the CDR3 is TGCGCCAGCAGCCAAGCAGTAGAGACAAGACAAGAGACCCAGTACTTC. The encoded protein is CASSQAVETRQETQYF.

The table lists this clonotype with a few counts. V gene TRBV29-1 combines with J gene TRBJ1-1; D remains unclear. The CDR3 extends over 15 amino acids. V shed 1 base and J shed 0 bases, with 12 bases lying between them. Germline V CDR1 and CDR2: SQVTM, ANQGSEA. CDR3: CSVEGGSILNTEAFF. The CDR3, as DNA: TGCAGCGTTGAAGGTGGGAGTATCCTGAACACTGAAGCTTTCTTT.

V is TRBV20-1 and J is TRBJ2-3, with a tentative D call TRBD2 (6 bases). Trimming pared 0 bases from V and 2 bases from J, leaving 15 bases between. Germline CDR1 and CDR2: DFQATT and SNEGSKA (reference sequence). This CDR3 is 16 amino acids long. The chain's CDR3 is CSARDGWRGYTDTQYF. CDR3 sequence (DNA): TGCAGTGCTAGAGATGGTTGGCGGGGATACACAGATACGCAGTATTTT.

This rearrangement joins TRBV3-1 to TRBJ2-1; D is undetermined. Germline lookup yields CDR1 LGHDT and CDR2 YNNKEL (reference sequence). V lost 4 bases and J lost 13, with 17 bases in between. CDR3 length equals 13 residues. The CDR3 is CASSRGYKETQFF. The CDR3, as DNA: TGTGCCAGCAGCCGGGGTTACAAAGAGACCCAGTTCTTC.